These 9 T cell receptor beta chains were sequenced from one sample in a study of blood T cell repertoires in COVID-19. Sequencing was performed with immunoSEQ multiplex PCR; in TCRdb, only in-frame clones are kept and a portion is missing. The sample includes over 300,000 clones, roughly 90% of them seen just once. The source material was PBMCs or T cells enriched from blood (not recorded which). These receptors all come from a woman under 40 with acute COVID-19.

V is TRBV5-1 and J is TRBJ1-1, with 8 bases that match TRBD1. The CDR3 consists of 15 residues. V lost 1 base, J lost 6 bases, and 8 bases stayed unmatched. Germline V gene data show CDR1 as SGHRS and CDR2 as YFSETQ. Here the CDR3 reads CASSLTGGWIPEAFF. The CDR3 coding sequence is TGCGCCAGCAGCTTGACAGGGGGATGGATCCCTGAAGCTTTCTTT.

This chain uses TRBV18 with TRBJ2-7; 9 nucleotides agree with TRBD2. The CDR3 has 16 residues. Germline V gene lookup returns CDR1 KGHSH and CDR2 LQKENI. V gave up 3 bases and J gave up 6 bases; unmatched junction bases: 12. CDR3 in DNA: TGTGCCAGCTCACCGATTCCAGGGACTAGCAAAGTCGAGCAGTACTTC. This codes for CASSPIPGTSKVEQYF.

The V call is TRBV3-1 (or the pseudogene TRBV3-2), the J call TRBJ2-7, with D maybe TRBD1 (6 bases). The CDR3 has 15 amino acids. V lost 0 bases and J lost 2, with 11 bases in between. CDR1 LGHDT and CDR2 YNNKEL come from the germline V gene (reference sequence). CDR3 DNA: TGTGCCAGCAGCCAAGATAGTGGGACAACCTACGAGCAGTACTTC. As protein: CASSQDSGTTYEQYF.

The V and J genes are TRBV10-3 and TRBJ2-5, with 16 bases aligning to TRBD2. This CDR3 is 19 amino acids long. Unmatched junction bases numbered 12, after V lost 3 bases and J lost 5 bases. Germline assignment: CDR1 ENHRY and CDR2 SYGVKD. CDR3 sequence: CAISDPSGTSGGAPETQYF. The CDR3 DNA reads TGTGCCATCAGTGACCCGTCAGGGACTAGCGGGGGGGCCCCTGAGACCCAGTACTTC.

The chain employs TRBV7-3 and TRBJ1-1, with a tentative D call TRBD1 (5 bases). The CDR3 spans 15 residues. Germline CDR1 is SGHTA and CDR2 is FQGTGA. The V end lost 2 bases, the J end lost 1 base, and 11 bases lay between the germline ends. This CDR3 reads CASSLLRVENTEAFF. For the CDR3, the DNA is TGTGCCAGCAGCTTACTCAGGGTAGAGAACACTGAAGCTTTCTTT. The full variable domain, with the rest looked up from reference TRBV7-3 and TRBJ1-1, is GAGVSQTPSNKVTEKGKYVELRCDPISGHTALYWYRQSLGQGPEFLIYFQGTGAADDSGLPNDRFFAVRPEGSVSTLKIQRTERGDSAVYLCASSLLRVENTEAFFGQGTRLTVV.

About this clone itself: One junction end does not reproduce the germline sequence, and a read error may be involved. The identical CDR3 is also encoded by other nucleotide sequences in the sample. The chain couples TRBV7-9 to TRBJ1-3, with 8 bases lining up with TRBD1. The CDR3 extends over 17 amino acids. CDR1 SEHNR and CDR2 FQNEAQ come from the germline V gene (reference sequence). CDR3 DNA: TGTGCCAGCAGCTTAAATCAGGGGGCATACTCTGGAAATACCATATATTTT. It yields the protein CASSLNQGAYSGNTIYF.

The chain recombines TRBV2 with TRBJ1-5, with a possible D match to TRBD1 (5 bases). This CDR3 contains 15 residues. Germline V gives CDR1 SNHLY, CDR2 FYNNEI. V was shortened by 6 bases and J by 7 bases, with 19 bases between the two germline ends. The DNA of the CDR3 is TGTGCCAGCAGCTCCACCAGGGAAAGGCGACAGCCCCAGCATTTT. It yields the protein CASSSTRERRQPQHF. Together with reference TRBV2 and TRBJ1-5, the CDR3 gives the full variable domain: EPEVTQTPSHQVTQMGQEVILRCVPISNHLYFYWYRQILGQKVEFLVSFYNNEISEKSEIFDDQFSVERPDGSNFTLKIRSTKLEDSAMYFCASSSTRERRQPQHFGDGTRLSIL.

The chain carries TRBV3-1 (or the pseudogene TRBV3-2) and TRBJ2-2, with 9 bases lining up with TRBD1. The germline V gene encodes CDR1 LGHDT and CDR2 YNNKEL (reference sequence). With V trimmed by 6 bases and J by 2 bases, 4 bases remained unmatched. This CDR3 comprises 15 residues. The chain's CDR3 is CASRRTGGNTGELFF. The CDR3 DNA reads as TGTGCCAGCAGGCGCACAGGGGGCAACACCGGGGAGCTGTTTTTT.

This chain uses TRBV3-1 (or the pseudogene TRBV3-2) with TRBJ2-7; maybe TRBD1 (6 bases). Germline assignment: CDR1 LGHDT and CDR2 YNNKEL (reference sequence). The CDR3 spans 12 residues. Trimming shortened V by 8 bases and J by 1 base, and 9 bases separated the two germline ends. CDR3 region: CASGGQSYEQYF. The CDR3 nucleotides read TGTGCCAGCGGAGGACAGTCCTACGAGCAGTACTTC.